The text below deals with one T cell receptor beta chain. The data were obtained in a study of blood T cell repertoires in COVID-19. Study-level information: T cells, B-cell-depleted T cells, or PBMCs provided the cDNA or gDNA that served as material.

As originally analysed: Nucleated cell number was recorded as an estimate derived from reference gene primer amplification. The method was immunoSEQ multiplex PCR; TCRdb's version includes in-frame clones alone and lacks a portion of them. For V, J and clone size, that table is used; D and trimming come from the DNA. The sample lists around 310,000 clones, roughly 91% occurring once. The cohort comprised adults aged 18 to 89 years residing in approximately 25 US areas. Recovered Cohort 3 donors showed two negative PCRs, clearance, or symptom resolution. Looked up from germline, CDR1 is SGHRS and CDR2 is YFSETQ. V was clipped by 2 bases and J by 3 bases, with 26 bases between them. The CDR3 consists of 19 residues.

The V gene is TRBV5-1, the J gene TRBJ1-1, with D uncertain. Specimen: PBMCs or T cells enriched from blood (not recorded which). This receptor was taken from a woman aged 25 to 39 who had recovered from COVID-19. DNA of the CDR3: TGCGCCAGCAGCTTCTTACCGCCCAGGTCCTTTAGTCTGGACACTGAAGCTTTCTTT. It codes for CASSFLPPRSFSLDTEAFF.